Detailed here is one T cell receptor beta chain. Its specific antigen is unknown. There are no base qualities to consult, and no much larger clone falls within one base. The library relied on the immunoSEQ multiplex PCR assay. In TCRdb, the immuneACCESS table is reduced to in-frame sequences with V and J assigned. These tables do not hold every clone; where another copy was compared, an unresolved V gene accounts for under half, and the others remain unexplained. This sample gives 25,000 to 40,000 clones in total; about 89% of them show up just once. Of the sample, around 3% falls within the top ten clones. These data belong to a study of chemoradiotherapy in HPV16-positive cancers (dated by TCRdb to the early 2020s). In terms of the full investigation: Functional T-cell assays on cells from a couple of HPV16-positive patients defined candidate HPV-specific T-cell clones and common TCR motifs. The study set out to ask whether T-cell immunity against the HPV oncoproteins E6 and E7 changes over the course of chemoradiotherapy and whether that immunity affects survival. TCR repertoires from over 75 patients with HPV-related cancers were then used to track the candidate HPV-specific TCRs and motifs. Overall results and qualifications from the work: Expansion of candidate HPV-specific clones and E7-related TCR motifs was observed in the tumor microenvironment during treatment, whereas no such expansion was observed for non-HPV-specific T cells. Among HPV16-positive patients, expansion of HPV-responsive T cells during chemoradiotherapy was associated with better recurrence-free survival. The functional definition of HPV-specific T cells was derived from only two HPV16-positive patients, and the survival association was reported for HPV16-positive patients.

Repertoires were sampled repeatedly over the course of chemoradiotherapy so that clonal expansion in the tumor microenvironment could be followed. This sample comprised blood, obtained from a patient who underwent chemoradiotherapy. The TCR comes from a human donor with HPV-associated anogenital cancer.

The CDR3 region reads CASSLTSGRAGTYNEQFF. In nucleotide form, the sequence is TGTGCCAGCAGCCTAACTAGCGGGAGGGCCGGGACCTACAATGAGCAGTTCTTC. This receptor chain uses TRBV7-2 and TRBJ2-1, and 13 junctional nucleotides match TRBD2. V is cut back by 5 bases and J by 2 bases, with 9 bases in the junction unmatched. CDR1 and CDR2, looked up from the germline V gene, are SGHTA and FQGNSA. The CDR3 sequence holds 18 residues, the cysteine and phenylalanine included. Only the CDR3 DNA is retained, 54 bases long and in frame from the first base. When the CDR3 is completed using the reference TRBV7-2 and TRBJ2-1 genes on either side, the full variable domain is GAGVSQSPSNKVTEKGKDVELRCDPISGHTALYWYRQSLGQGLEFLIYFQGNSAPDKSGLPSDRFSAERTGGSVSTLTIQRTQQEDSAVYLCASSLTSGRAGTYNEQFFGPGTRLTVL.